This entry lists 10 T cell receptor beta chains sequenced from one sample in a study of blood T cells in healthy people across ages. Together with a sample-barcoded 5' primer, a J-beta primer mix was included in a second PCR lasting roughly 7 to 11 cycles. MiXCR was run by TCRdb on the 5' RACE reads, yielding one entry per CDR3 protein. The sample records about 400,000 distinct CDR3 sequences, about 55% being singletons. Sequencing used blood. The receptor set was obtained from a man aged 55 to 70 in good health.

This clonotype was seen more than once but under ten times. The chain recombines TRBV12-3 or TRBV12-4 with TRBJ2-5, with a tentative D call TRBD1 (6 bases). The CDR3 is 16 residues long. Deletions cut 3 bases from V and 3 bases from J, with 17 bases between. In nucleotides, the CDR3 is TGTGCCAGCAGTTTTCAGACCGGGACACCTGAAGAGACCCAGTACTTC. It specifies CASSFQTGTPEETQYF.

The sample holds a few counts of this clonotype. The chain uses TRBV28 and TRBJ1-2; D remains ambiguous. V gave up 6 bases and J gave up 8 bases, with 10 bases separating them. Germline V lookup: CDR1 MDHEN, CDR2 SYDVKM. The CDR3 contains 11 residues. The CDR3 region has the DNA TGTGCCAGCAGCCGACCCACCGGCTACACCTTC. It codes for CASSRPTGYTF.

The chain uses TRBV12-5 and TRBJ1-2; D not certain. The CDR3 length is 13 residues. CDR1 is LGHNT, CDR2 FRNRAP, per germline. V lost 0 bases to trimming and J lost 8 bases, with 10 bases between them. This CDR3 is CASGLVGTPGYTF. The CDR3 coding sequence is TGTGCTAGTGGTTTGGTAGGCACACCGGGCTACACCTTC.

The CDR3 DNA follows: TGTGCCAGCAGTTTAGACACCCCGTACAATGAGCAGTTCTTC. Translated: CASSLDTPYNEQFF. The chain has TRBV28 and TRBJ2-1; D gene unclear. The CDR3 sequence is 14 residues long. Germline assignment: CDR1 MDHEN and CDR2 SYDVKM. The V end lost 2 bases, the J end lost 4 bases, and 9 bases lay between the germline ends.

The V gene is TRBV20-1, the J gene TRBJ2-2; tentatively, D is TRBD2 (6 bases). CDR3 length: 14 amino acids. Germline V gives CDR1 DFQATT, CDR2 SNEGSKA (reference sequence). Trimming took off 3 bases at V and 0 bases at J, with 8 bases between the two ends. CDR3 sequence (DNA): TGCAGTGCTAGGGGCGGGGCGAACACCGGGGAGCTGTTTTTT. As protein: CSARGGANTGELFF.

The chain recombines TRBV27 with TRBJ2-1; D unresolved. CDR1 is MNHEY, CDR2 SMNVEV, per germline (reference sequence). The V gene lost 10 bases and the J gene lost 0 bases, with 13 bases spanning the gap. CDR3 length equals 14 residues. For the CDR3, the DNA is TGTGCCACCTTGCCCAGATCCTCCTACAATGAGCAGTTCTTC. Translated, it gives CATLPRSSYNEQFF.

The chain recombines TRBV7-7 with TRBJ2-5; a possible D gene is TRBD2 (6 bases). This CDR3 is 16 amino acids long. V was clipped by 4 bases and J by 2 bases, with 17 bases between them. Germline V CDR1 and CDR2: SSHAT, FNYEAQ (reference sequence). The CDR3 here is CASSSAISGPQETQYF. CDR3 coding DNA: TGTGCCAGCAGCTCCGCGATTAGCGGCCCTCAAGAGACCCAGTACTTC.

The chain links TRBV30 to TRBJ1-4; 8 bases map to TRBD1. The CDR3 loop spans 14 amino acids. V was pared by 5 bases and J by 1 base, with 3 bases of the junction left unmatched. The germline gives CDR1 GTSNPN, CDR2 SVGIG (reference sequence). The CDR3 is CAWQGARTNEKLFF. The CDR3 bases are TGTGCCTGGCAGGGGGCGCGAACTAATGAAAAACTGTTTTTT.

V gene TRBV12-3 or TRBV12-4 combines with J gene TRBJ2-1; D call uncertain. V was shortened by 6 bases and J by 7 bases, with 16 bases between the two germline ends. The CDR3 totals 14 residues. CDR3: CASSIDSTPNEQFF. CDR3 coding DNA: TGTGCCAGCAGCATCGACTCAACCCCGAATGAGCAGTTCTTC.

This clonotype was seen ten or more times. This may be a read error, as it is one base from a much larger clone. This chain joins TRBV7-2 and TRBJ2-3; no definite D call. The germline CDR1 and CDR2 sequences are SGHTA and FQGNSA. The CDR3 length is 14 residues. The CDR3 coding sequence is TGTGCCAGCAGCGTAGCCCCCTACACAGATACGCAGTATTTT. Its translation is CASSVAPYTDTQYF.